What follows are 24 T cell receptor beta chains derived from one specimen sequenced in a study of T cells in Graves' hyperthyroidism and ophthalmopathy. Amplification targeted TCR beta CDR3 regions from RNA transcripts. Initially, a first-round RT-PCR of the TCR CDR3 employed the HTBI primer set. Each CDR3 protein is one row after TCRdb ran MiXCR on the multiplex PCR reads. Of hundreds of thousands of distinct CDR3 sequences in the sample, roughly 13% were seen once. The sequencing sample was made of blood. The receptors were sampled from a woman younger than 30 with Graves' hyperthyroidism.

This clonotype was observed a few times. The chain recombines TRBV5-1 with TRBJ2-2, with a possible D match to TRBD2 (5 bases). V was clipped by 0 bases and J by 5 bases, with 11 bases between them. The length of the CDR3 is 15 residues. Looked up from germline, CDR1 is SGHRS and CDR2 is YFSETQ. Written as DNA, the CDR3 is TGCGCCAGCAGCTTGGTAGTTGGGGAGACCGGGGAGCTGTTTTTT. Amino acid sequence: CASSLVVGETGELFF.

This clonotype was counted ten times or more. The chain combines TRBV6-1 with TRBJ1-1; TRBD1 matches 8 bases. The CDR3 consists of 16 residues. Unmatched junction bases numbered 9, after V lost 2 bases and J lost 4 bases. Germline V gene lookup returns CDR1 MNHNS and CDR2 SASEGT. Written as DNA, the CDR3 is TGTGCCAGCAGTGAAAGGTACAGGGGGATTAGCACTGAAGCTTTCTTT. Translation: CASSERYRGISTEAFF.

This clonotype appeared many times. The chain uses TRBV7-9 and TRBJ2-7; no clear D gene. This CDR3 has 12 residues. V lost 5 bases, J lost 3 bases, and 8 bases lay in between. CDR1 SEHNR and CDR2 FQNEAQ come from the germline V gene (reference sequence). DNA for the CDR3: TGTGCCAGCAGCGCCGCTCTCTACGAGCAGTACTTC. Translated, it gives CASSAALYEQYF.

There are a few counts of this clonotype. V gene TRBV7-3 combines with J gene TRBJ2-2; D is undetermined. This CDR3 contains 13 residues. Germline V gene sequence: CDR1 SGHTA, CDR2 FQGTGA. Deletions cut 1 base from V and 5 bases from J, with 5 bases between. In nucleotides, the CDR3 is TGTGCCAGCAGCTTAAAGACAACCGGGGAGCTGTTTTTT. It yields the protein CASSLKTTGELFF.

This clonotype was observed at least ten times. J is TRBJ1-2 and V is TRBV14; the match to TRBD1 covers 8 bases. This CDR3 region has 20 residues. Germline trimming cut 0 bases from V and 3 bases from J; bases unmatched to any gene: 18. In germline, CDR1 is SGHDN, CDR2 FVKESK. The CDR3 coding sequence is TGTGCCAGCAGCCAAGATGTATCTCGACAGGGGCTCCCCCGTGACTATGGCTACACCTTC. Protein product: CASSQDVSRQGLPRDYGYTF.

This clonotype was counted many times. The rearrangement uses TRBV28 and TRBJ2-1; 7 positions match TRBD2. The J segment lost 4 bases and the V segment lost 1 base, leaving 13 bases of the junction unmatched. From germline, CDR1 is MDHEN and CDR2 SYDVKM. This CDR3 has 18 residues. The CDR3 region is CASSLFLVTTSPYNEQFF. For the CDR3, the DNA is TGTGCCAGCAGTTTATTTTTGGTTACGACTAGCCCGTACAATGAGCAGTTCTTC.

This clonotype was picked up many times. The chain recombines TRBV7-2 with TRBJ1-1; 9 positions match TRBD1. Trimming removed 6 bases from V and 0 bases from J; junction bases left unmatched: 8. In germline, CDR1 is SGHTA, CDR2 FQGNSA. The CDR3 consists of 16 residues. The CDR3 loop reads CASRLQGASLNTEAFF. CDR3 coding DNA: TGTGCCAGCAGATTACAGGGGGCCTCCCTGAACACTGAAGCTTTCTTT.

This clonotype was recorded at least ten times. The chain is built from TRBV29-1 and TRBJ1-2; D might be TRBD1 (6 bases). The CDR3 sequence is 13 residues long. The V gene lost 0 bases and the J gene lost 4 bases, with 9 bases spanning the gap. Per germline, CDR1 SQVTM and CDR2 ANQGSEA. The CDR3 is CSVEEGAGYGYTF. CDR3 coding DNA: TGCAGCGTTGAAGAGGGGGCGGGCTATGGCTACACCTTC.

In this sample, this clonotype turned up a few times. V and J are TRBV30 and TRBJ1-2, with 8 bases fitting TRBD1. This CDR3 is built from 20 residues. J gave up 2 bases and V 2 bases, and 22 bases lay outside the gene matches. The germline V gene encodes CDR1 GTSNPN and CDR2 SVGIG (reference sequence). CDR3 coding DNA: TGTGCCTGGAGTATAACTCCCATGGGAGACAGGGGAAGATCGAACTATGGCTACACCTTC. Amino acids: CAWSITPMGDRGRSNYGYTF.

This clonotype was found many times. V is TRBV7-9 and J is TRBJ2-7, with 7 bases identical to TRBD2. CDR1 is SEHNR and CDR2 is FQNEAQ in the germline V gene (reference sequence). The CDR3 consists of 16 residues. V lost 5 bases, J lost 2 bases, and 12 bases stayed unmatched. The CDR3 DNA sequence: TGTGCCAGCAGCCCCACCCTAGGGAGGGGCCCCTACGAGCAGTACTTC. Protein product: CASSPTLGRGPYEQYF.

This clonotype was observed at least ten times. As DNA, the CDR3 is TGTGCCAGCAGCTATGAGACCGTAGCGGACGCGGTTTACGAGCAGTACTTC. Its protein product is CASSYETVADAVYEQYF. The chain recombines TRBV7-9 with TRBJ2-7; D perhaps matches TRBD2 (6 bases). CDR3 length equals 17 residues. The V end was cut by 4 bases, the J end by 4 bases, with 23 bases between. The germline V gene encodes CDR1 SEHNR and CDR2 FQNEAQ (reference sequence).

This clonotype appeared a single time. This chain uses TRBV28 with TRBJ1-3; D gene uncertain. Germline values: CDR1 MDHEN, CDR2 SYDVKM. The CDR3 has 16 residues. V lost 6 bases to trimming and J lost 0 bases, with 15 bases between them. The CDR3 reads CASSPLGYSSGNTIYF. The CDR3 nucleotides are TGTGCCAGCAGCCCCCTGGGCTATAGCTCTGGAAACACCATATATTTT.

In this sample, this clonotype turned up many times. The chain links TRBV2 to TRBJ1-6; 8 bases align to TRBD1. V trimming: 6 bases; J trimming: 9 bases; junction bases outside the gene matches: 7. The length of the CDR3 is 14 residues. CDR1 is SNHLY, CDR2 FYNNEI, per germline. The CDR3 DNA reads as TGTGCCAGCAGGATACAGGGGGTGAGTTCACCCCTCCACTTT. Translation: CASRIQGVSSPLHF.

This clonotype has only a few counts. The V and J genes are TRBV7-9 and TRBJ1-3; D is perhaps TRBD1 (5 bases). Trimming left V 3 bases short and J 0 bases short, with 12 bases between. The CDR3 covers 16 residues. The germline V gene has CDR1 SEHNR and CDR2 FQNEAQ (reference sequence). The CDR3 DNA is TGTGCCAGCAGCTTCTTGGGACTTAGCTCTGGAAACACCATATATTTT. Translating gives CASSFLGLSSGNTIYF.

This clonotype has at least ten counts. The V and J genes are TRBV20-1 and TRBJ2-7, with 11 positions matching TRBD1. CDR3 size: 15 residues. With V trimmed by 0 bases and J by 4 bases, 5 bases remained unmatched. Germline CDR1 DFQATT, CDR2 SNEGSKA (reference sequence). CDR3 amino acids: CSARDLGQGAYEQYF. CDR3 DNA sequence: TGCAGTGCTAGAGATCTAGGACAGGGGGCTTACGAGCAGTACTTC.

Many counts were recorded for this clonotype. The rearrangement joins TRBV6-1 to TRBJ1-2; TRBD1 matches 11 bases. The CDR3 totals 16 residues. Trimming took 0 bases from V and 4 from J; bases not matched to a gene: 4. Looked up from germline, CDR1 is MNHNS and CDR2 is SASEGT. CDR3 protein: CASSEAGQGAFYGYTF. For the CDR3, the DNA is TGTGCCAGCAGTGAAGCCGGACAGGGGGCATTCTATGGCTACACCTTC.

This clonotype has a count of ten or more. This rearrangement joins TRBV5-4 to TRBJ2-1; 10 nucleotides agree with TRBD2. Per the germline V gene, CDR1 is SGHNT and CDR2 is YYREEE (reference sequence). J gave up 5 bases and V 2 bases, and 4 bases lay outside the gene matches. This CDR3 is built from 15 residues. CDR3 DNA: TGTGCCAGCAGCTTCGTAACTAGCGGGGACAATGAGCAGTTCTTC. Translation: CASSFVTSGDNEQFF.

This clonotype was detected many times. The V and J genes are TRBV9 and TRBJ2-5; 8 bases match TRBD1. The CDR3 runs to 15 residues. The germline CDR1 and CDR2 sequences are SGDLS and YYNGEE. The V gene end was trimmed by 2 bases and the J gene end by 7 bases; junction bases not matched to a gene: 10. CDR3 nucleotide sequence: TGTGCCAGCAGCGTTTCTACGACAGGGGCCGGGACCCAGTACTTC. The encoded protein is CASSVSTTGAGTQYF.

This clonotype was found many times. This sequence joins TRBV28 and TRBJ2-1; 8 bases line up with TRBD1. Trimming took 5 bases from V and 0 from J; bases not matched to a gene: 9. The CDR3 spans 17 residues. In germline, CDR1 is MDHEN, CDR2 SYDVKM. The CDR3 sequence is CASSPEQGVSSYNEQFF. In DNA, the CDR3 is TGTGCCAGCAGTCCAGAACAGGGGGTTAGCTCCTACAATGAGCAGTTCTTC.

This clonotype was recorded a few times. The J gene is TRBJ1-6, the V gene TRBV14, with D possibly TRBD1 on 5 matching bases. The germline V gene encodes CDR1 SGHDN and CDR2 FVKESK. V was shortened by 8 bases and J by 9 bases, with 11 bases between the two germline ends. This CDR3 comprises 12 residues. CDR3 sequence: CASGGSGSPLHF. In DNA, the CDR3 is TGTGCCAGCGGGGGGTCGGGTTCACCCCTCCACTTT.

The V call is TRBV18, the J call TRBJ1-2; D possibly corresponds to TRBD1 (6 bases). This CDR3 contains 13 residues. The V gene's germline CDR1 is KGHSH and CDR2 LQKENI. V shed 4 bases and J shed 1 base, with 7 bases lying between them. The CDR3 is CASSHRDNYGYTF. The CDR3, as DNA: TGTGCCAGCTCACACAGGGATAACTATGGCTACACCTTC.

The chain uses TRBV19 and TRBJ2-7, with 7 bases matching TRBD2. In germline, CDR1 is LNHDA, CDR2 SQIVND (reference sequence). The V and J ends lost 10 bases and 2 bases, in that order; junction bases with no gene match: 5. The CDR3 runs to 12 residues. This CDR3 reads CATGGSTYEQYF. In nucleotides, the CDR3 is TGTGCCACCGGCGGGAGTACCTACGAGCAGTACTTC. Supplemented by reference TRBV19 and TRBJ2-7, the full variable domain reads DGGITQSPKYLFRKEGQNVTLSCEQNLNHDAMYWYRQDPGQGLRLIYYSQIVNDFQKGDIAEGYSVSREKKESFPLTVTSAQKNPTAFYLCATGGSTYEQYFGPGTRLTVT.

The chain links TRBV9 to TRBJ2-5, with 12 bases lining up with TRBD2. CDR3 size: 16 residues. Germline V gives CDR1 SGDLS, CDR2 YYNGEE. The V segment lost 2 bases and the J segment 1 base; nucleotides outside the gene matches: 3. CDR3 region: CASSVGLAGSQETQYF. For the CDR3, the DNA is TGTGCCAGCAGCGTTGGACTAGCGGGGTCCCAAGAGACCCAGTACTTC.

This clonotype was seen a handful of times. The chain carries TRBV5-1 and TRBJ2-5; 7 bases map to TRBD2. CDR3 length: 16 residues. Germline loops: CDR1 SGHRS, CDR2 YFSETQ. V lost 1 base, J lost 4 bases, and 10 bases stayed unmatched. CDR3 sequence (DNA): TGCGCCAGCAGCTTGTCGGGGGAGGGCCTTAGAGAGACCCAGTACTTC. Its protein product is CASSLSGEGLRETQYF.